The rows below give T cell receptor beta chains drawn from one sample of a study of lymphopenia after photon versus proton radiotherapy. Data came from immunoSEQ multiplex PCR; TCRdb stores just in-frame clones and leaves some out. The profile covers tens of thousands of clones, with more than 85% appearing a single time and 8.5% to 14% taken by the ten largest. Sequences were derived from peripheral blood, sampled from a patient treated with proton-based radiotherapy. Receptors originate from a man older than 75 with esophageal cancer. The CDR3 runs from the conserved cysteine through the conserved F or W. The D gene is left open where the match is weak. Rows may omit the clone size; those that give it use once, few, many or a size class.

j_call	cdr3_length	d_call	clone_size	v_call	cdr3_nt	cdr3_aa
TRBJ2-6	15	.	.	TRBV27	TGTGCCAGCAGATGGGACAACTCTGGGGCCAACGTCCTGACTTTC	CASRWDNSGANVLTF
TRBJ2-5	14	TRBD2	.	TRBV5-1	TGCGCCAGCAGTCCCGGGACTAGGAGAGAGACCCAGTACTTC	CASSPGTRRETQYF
TRBJ2-6	17	.	.	TRBV5-6	TGTGCCAGCAGCTTCGGGGGAGGATCGGCTGGGGCCAACGTCCTGACTTTC	CASSFGGGSAGANVLTF
TRBJ2-2	14	TRBD1	.	TRBV7-8	TGTGCCAGCAGCCCGCAGGGGGCGACCGGGGAGCTGTTTTTT	CASSPQGATGELFF
TRBJ1-2	13	.	.	TRBV27	TGTGCCAGCAGTCGTACAGTGGACTATGGCTACACCTTC	CASSRTVDYGYTF
TRBJ2-7	13	.	.	TRBV19	TGTGCCAGTAGCGGGAGCCTATCCTACGAGCAGTACTTC	CASSGSLSYEQYF
TRBJ1-4	17	.	.	TRBV4-1	TGCGCCAGCAGCCAAGGGGTCGATTTGGGGGCAGGGGAAAAACTGTTTTTT	CASSQGVDLGAGEKLFF
TRBJ2-7	17	.	.	TRBV6-1	TGTGCCAGCAGTGAAGCGCTATTATTCGCAGACTCCTACGAGCAGTACTTC	CASSEALLFADSYEQYF
TRBJ2-5	15	.	.	TRBV19	TGTGCCAGTAGTATTCTCCCGGGATTTCAAGAGACCCAGTACTTC	CASSILPGFQETQYF
TRBJ1-1	17	.	once	TRBV28	TGTGCCAGCAGTCCATCATCCTCTCTTTTCGAGAAGACTGAAGCTTTCTTT	CASSPSSSLFEKTEAFF
TRBJ1-2	14	.	.	TRBV29-1	TGCAGCGTAGGGACCCGGGACATGACCTATGGCTACACCTTC	CSVGTRDMTYGYTF
TRBJ2-5	17	TRBD2	.	TRBV15	TGTGCCACCAGCGGATTAAAGACTAGCGGGAGGGGAGAGACCCAGTACTTC	CATSGLKTSGRGETQYF
TRBJ2-7	13	TRBD1	.	TRBV11-3	TGTGCCAGCAGCTTCCAGGGGGCTCGGGAGCAGTACTTC	CASSFQGAREQYF
TRBJ2-5	16	.	once	TRBV27	TGTGCCAGCAGTCCGACAGTTTGGTACTCAGGAGAGACCCAGTACTTC	CASSPTVWYSGETQYF
TRBJ2-3	14	TRBD2	.	TRBV18	TGTGCCAGCTCACCAGTAGCGGGGGAAGATACGCAGTATTTT	CASSPVAGEDTQYF
TRBJ2-1	14	.	.	TRBV2	TGTGCCAGCATCAAAGGTGGACAGAACAATGAGCAGTTCTTC	CASIKGGQNNEQFF
TRBJ2-5	13	.	.	TRBV7-2	TGTGCCAGCAGCTTAGGCCAGCAAGAGACCCAGTACTTC	CASSLGQQETQYF
TRBJ1-6	16	TRBD1	.	TRBV19	TGTGCCAGTAGTATCGCGGACAGGGGGCTACCTTCACCCCTCCACTTT	CASSIADRGLPSPLHF
TRBJ1-5	15	.	.	TRBV10-3	TGTGCCATCAGTGAGTCGAACACGGTGGGACAGCCCCAGCATTTT	CAISESNTVGQPQHF
TRBJ1-1	15	.	.	TRBV5-1	TGCGCCAGCTCCCTGGGGGGGGTAGGAGGCACTGAAGCTTTCTTT	CASSLGGVGGTEAFF
TRBJ1-6	14	TRBD1	.	TRBV7-6	TGTGCCAGCAGCCACGGACAGGAGAATTCACCCCTCCACTTT	CASSHGQENSPLHF
TRBJ2-3	14	TRBD1	.	TRBV2	TGTGCCAGCAGTGAGGGACAGGGGGGAGATACGCAGTATTTT	CASSEGQGGDTQYF
TRBJ1-4	15	.	.	TRBV25-1	TGTGCCAGCAGGATCGACAGTGCCTTGGGAGAAAAACTGTTTTTT	CASRIDSALGEKLFF
TRBJ2-1	14	.	once	TRBV11-3	TGTGCCAGCAGCTCTCCACAGACCCACAATGAGCAGTTCTTC	CASSSPQTHNEQFF
TRBJ2-5	15	TRBD1	.	TRBV6-5	TGTGCCAGCAGTTACTACGGGACAGGGGGGGAGACCCAGTACTTC	CASSYYGTGGETQYF
TRBJ1-1	15	.	.	TRBV5-6	TGTGCCAGCAGCTCGACTATTGGTCACGTCACTGAAGCTTTCTTT	CASSSTIGHVTEAFF
TRBJ2-3	14	.	.	TRBV19	TGTGCCAGTAGTATGGGCCAGGAAAGAGATACGCAGTATTTT	CASSMGQERDTQYF
TRBJ2-5	14	TRBD2	.	TRBV7-2	TGTGCCAGCAGCTTCACCCCGGGGGGAGAGACCCAGTACTTC	CASSFTPGGETQYF
TRBJ1-1	16	.	.	TRBV18	TGTGCCAGCTCACCACCGCGGGCCGGGAGGCCCAGTGAAGCTTTCTTT	CASSPPRAGRPSEAFF
TRBJ1-1	16	.	.	TRBV7-2	TGTGCCAGCAGCTTAGCGGGCTTCGAGGTGAACACTGAAGCTTTCTTT	CASSLAGFEVNTEAFF
TRBJ2-1	15	.	.	TRBV7-2	TGTGCCAGCAGCTTGGCGGGGGCCGACTACAATGAGCAGTTCTTC	CASSLAGADYNEQFF
TRBJ1-1	19	TRBD1	.	TRBV5-4	TGTGCCAGCAGCGCCCCGGGACAGGGGGCGCGGGTGTCGGACACTGAAGCTTTCTTT	CASSAPGQGARVSDTEAFF
TRBJ2-1	12	.	.	TRBV5-1	TGCGCCAGCAGCTGGGGGGACAATGAGCAGTTCTTC	CASSWGDNEQFF
TRBJ2-3	16	TRBD2	.	TRBV7-6	TGTGCCAGCAGCTCCCAGCGGGGGCAGAGCACAGATACGCAGTATTTT	CASSSQRGQSTDTQYF
TRBJ1-4	18	TRBD1	.	TRBV19	TGTGCCAGTAGTATTCAGGTCGGCAGGGGGGGAGATATCGAAAAACTGTTTTTT	CASSIQVGRGGDIEKLFF
TRBJ2-5	14	.	.	TRBV7-6	TGTGCCAGCAGCTTGACGCCCGGCCAAGAGACCCAGTACTTC	CASSLTPGQETQYF
TRBJ2-1	16	TRBD2	.	TRBV6-1	TGTGCCAGCAGTGAAACCCCACTAGCGGGAGCCAATGAGCAGTTCTTC	CASSETPLAGANEQFF
TRBJ1-2	16	TRBD1	.	TRBV7-2	TGTGCCAGCAGCTTGAGTGGGACAGGAAGTAACTATGGCTACACCTTC	CASSLSGTGSNYGYTF
TRBJ2-7	15	TRBD1	few	TRBV29-1	TGCAGCGTTGAAGAGCGGGGGACAGGGAGTCACGAGCAGTACTTC	CSVEERGTGSHEQYF
TRBJ2-1	13	.	.	TRBV7-6	TGTGCCAGCAGCTGGACAGTGCTCAATGAGCAGTTCTTC	CASSWTVLNEQFF
TRBJ1-2	13	.	.	TRBV5-6	TGTGCCAGCAGCCAGAAAGGAGGAGGTGGCTACACCTTC	CASSQKGGGGYTF
TRBJ2-1	11	.	.	TRBV7-9	TGTGCCAGCAGCGAATACAATGAGCAGTTCTTC	CASSEYNEQFF
TRBJ2-5	14	.	.	TRBV5-6	TGTGCCAGCAGCGTTGCGGGGCCTCAGGAGACCCAGTACTTC	CASSVAGPQETQYF
TRBJ1-1	14	.	.	TRBV19	TGTGCCAGTAGTCTAAATCCAGTAAACACTGAAGCTTTCTTT	CASSLNPVNTEAFF
TRBJ1-2	16	TRBD1	.	TRBV14	TGTGCCAGCAGCCGCCCGGGGGCAGGGGGCAACTATGGCTACACCTTC	CASSRPGAGGNYGYTF
TRBJ2-1	14	TRBD2	.	TRBV18	TGTGCCAGCTCACCAGAACTAGCGGGAGGGCCCCAGTTCTTC	CASSPELAGGPQFF
TRBJ2-3	15	TRBD2	.	TRBV9	TGTGCCAGCAGCCGGGCGGGAGGGCACACAGATACGCAGTATTTT	CASSRAGGHTDTQYF
TRBJ2-7	16	TRBD1	.	TRBV10-3	TGTGCCATCAGTGATTATAGGACAGGGGGCAACTACGAGCAGTACTTC	CAISDYRTGGNYEQYF
TRBJ2-7	16	TRBD1	.	TRBV29-1	TGCAGCGCCGGCCGAGGCGCCTCCCAGGGGGTGCACGAGCAGTACTTC	CSAGRGASQGVHEQYF
TRBJ2-3	14	.	.	TRBV6-1	TGTGCCAGCAGGAGGGCGGGTCTCACAGATACGCAGTATTTT	CASRRAGLTDTQYF